This is a list of T cell receptor beta chains from one sample in a study of blood T cell repertoires in COVID-19. The table came from immunoSEQ multiplex PCR; TCRdb's copy has only in-frame clones and leaves some out. The sample gives approximately 320,000 clones, about nine tenths of which show up once; about 9.8% is in the top ten. Sequences were obtained from PBMCs or T cells enriched from blood (not recorded which). Every receptor here comes from a woman aged 18-29 years who had recovered from COVID-19. Each CDR3 is given with its conserved first and last residue. The order of the fields is CDR3 length, J gene, V gene, clone size, D gene, CDR3 protein, CDR3 DNA. D genes are given only for firm matches. Only some rows state a clone size, as once, few, many or a class for expanded clones.

CDR3 length: 15
J gene: TRBJ2-5
V gene: TRBV29-1
clone size: -
D gene: TRBD1
CDR3 protein: CSVIAVGDRQETQYF
CDR3 DNA: TGCAGCGTTATCGCCGTTGGGGACAGGCAAGAGACCCAGTACTTC

CDR3 length: 18
J gene: TRBJ2-3
V gene: TRBV24-1
clone size: -
D gene: TRBD2
CDR3 protein: CATSDLPGLAGGLDTQYF
CDR3 DNA: TGTGCCACCAGTGATTTACCTGGACTAGCGGGAGGATTAGATACGCAGTATTTT

CDR3 length: 14
J gene: TRBJ1-4
V gene: TRBV2
clone size: -
D gene: TRBD1
CDR3 protein: CASSAGQGGEKLFF
CDR3 DNA: TGTGCCAGCAGCGCCGGACAGGGAGGCGAAAAACTGTTTTTT

CDR3 length: 15
J gene: TRBJ2-2
V gene: TRBV19
clone size: -
D gene: TRBD1
CDR3 protein: CASNAGTGGPGELFF
CDR3 DNA: TGTGCCAGTAACGCTGGGACAGGGGGCCCCGGGGAGCTGTTTTTT

CDR3 length: 16
J gene: TRBJ2-7
V gene: TRBV5-1
clone size: few
D gene: TRBD2
CDR3 protein: CASSRGTSGSLYEQYF
CDR3 DNA: TGCGCCAGCAGCCGAGGGACTAGCGGGAGTTTGTACGAGCAGTACTTC

CDR3 length: 15
J gene: TRBJ1-5
V gene: TRBV4-2
clone size: -
D gene: -
CDR3 protein: CASSHTQGVGQPQHF
CDR3 DNA: TGTGCCAGCAGTCATACACAGGGAGTGGGTCAGCCCCAGCATTTT

CDR3 length: 15
J gene: TRBJ2-7
V gene: TRBV3-1/TRBV3-2
clone size: -
D gene: -
CDR3 protein: CASSQSGILSYEQYF
CDR3 DNA: TGTGCCAGCAGCCAATCGGGGATCCTCTCCTACGAGCAGTACTTC

CDR3 length: 16
J gene: TRBJ1-1
V gene: TRBV13
clone size: -
D gene: TRBD1
CDR3 protein: CASSLGLDRENTEAFF
CDR3 DNA: TGTGCCAGCAGCTTAGGCCTGGACAGGGAGAACACTGAAGCTTTCTTT

CDR3 length: 15
J gene: TRBJ2-5
V gene: TRBV7-9
clone size: once
D gene: TRBD2
CDR3 protein: CASSRSAGGKETQYF
CDR3 DNA: TGTGCCAGCAGCCGCTCGGCGGGGGGGAAAGAGACCCAGTACTTC

CDR3 length: 15
J gene: TRBJ1-2
V gene: TRBV4-1
clone size: -
D gene: -
CDR3 protein: CASQTSPTGVYGYTF
CDR3 DNA: TGCGCCAGCCAGACATCTCCCACAGGCGTCTATGGCTACACCTTC

CDR3 length: 16
J gene: TRBJ1-6
V gene: TRBV25-1
clone size: few
D gene: TRBD1
CDR3 protein: CASSVSTGGYNSPLHF
CDR3 DNA: TGTGCCAGCAGTGTGTCGACAGGGGGTTATAATTCACCCCTCCACTTT

CDR3 length: 19
J gene: TRBJ2-4
V gene: TRBV7-6
clone size: -
D gene: TRBD2
CDR3 protein: CASSLAAVGTTSAKNIQYF
CDR3 DNA: TGTGCCAGCAGCTTAGCTGCAGTCGGGACTACGTCGGCCAAAAACATTCAGTACTTC

CDR3 length: 17
J gene: TRBJ2-2
V gene: TRBV5-8
clone size: few
D gene: -
CDR3 protein: CASSPILGRLDTGELFF
CDR3 DNA: TGTGCCAGCAGCCCAATTTTGGGCAGGTTGGACACCGGGGAGCTGTTTTTT

CDR3 length: 16
J gene: TRBJ2-1
V gene: TRBV11-1
clone size: -
D gene: -
CDR3 protein: CASSSDDRISYNEQFF
CDR3 DNA: TGTGCCAGCAGCTCCGACGACAGGATATCCTACAATGAGCAGTTCTTC

CDR3 length: 15
J gene: TRBJ2-1
V gene: TRBV24-1
clone size: -
D gene: -
CDR3 protein: CATSDLQLADNEQFF
CDR3 DNA: TGTGCCACCAGTGATTTGCAACTAGCCGACAATGAGCAGTTCTTC

CDR3 length: 13
J gene: TRBJ2-3
V gene: TRBV4-1
clone size: -
D gene: -
CDR3 protein: CASSQAPPDTQYF
CDR3 DNA: TGCGCCAGCAGCCAAGCCCCTCCAGATACGCAGTATTTT

CDR3 length: 14
J gene: TRBJ2-1
V gene: TRBV6-2/TRBV6-3
clone size: -
D gene: -
CDR3 protein: CASSYDLRRGEQFF
CDR3 DNA: TGTGCCAGCAGTTACGACTTAAGGCGGGGAGAGCAGTTCTTC

CDR3 length: 15
J gene: TRBJ1-1
V gene: TRBV30
clone size: once
D gene: -
CDR3 protein: CAWSSWDNMNTEAFF
CDR3 DNA: TGTGCCTGGAGTAGTTGGGACAACATGAACACTGAAGCTTTCTTT

CDR3 length: 16
J gene: TRBJ1-3
V gene: TRBV7-2
clone size: -
D gene: TRBD1
CDR3 protein: CASSWVPGQGLNTIYF
CDR3 DNA: TGTGCCAGCAGCTGGGTGCCGGGACAGGGGCTAAACACCATATATTTT

CDR3 length: 15
J gene: TRBJ2-3
V gene: TRBV13
clone size: -
D gene: TRBD2
CDR3 protein: CASSNPSGSGDTQYF
CDR3 DNA: TGTGCCAGCAGCAATCCTAGCGGGAGCGGAGATACGCAGTATTTT

CDR3 length: 17
J gene: TRBJ2-7
V gene: TRBV11-3
clone size: -
D gene: -
CDR3 protein: CASSLDNGDGASYEQYF
CDR3 DNA: TGTGCCAGCAGCTTAGATAACGGAGACGGAGCCTCCTACGAGCAGTACTTC

CDR3 length: 13
J gene: TRBJ1-4
V gene: TRBV28
clone size: -
D gene: -
CDR3 protein: CAIQGSTNEKLFF
CDR3 DNA: TGTGCCATCCAGGGTTCGACTAATGAAAAACTGTTTTTT

CDR3 length: 15
J gene: TRBJ2-6
V gene: TRBV10-3
clone size: -
D gene: -
CDR3 protein: CAISDEVSGANVLTF
CDR3 DNA: TGTGCCATCAGTGATGAGGTCTCTGGGGCCAACGTCCTGACTTTC

CDR3 length: 13
J gene: TRBJ1-1
V gene: TRBV7-3
clone size: -
D gene: -
CDR3 protein: CASSLNGEGEAFF
CDR3 DNA: TGTGCCAGCAGCTTAAACGGGGAAGGCGAAGCTTTCTTT

CDR3 length: 13
J gene: TRBJ1-6
V gene: TRBV7-9
clone size: once
D gene: -
CDR3 protein: CASSSDRRTPLHF
CDR3 DNA: TGTGCCAGCAGCTCCGACAGGAGGACACCCCTCCACTTT

CDR3 length: 16
J gene: TRBJ2-7
V gene: TRBV4-3
clone size: -
D gene: TRBD2
CDR3 protein: CASSQELWTSGYEQYF
CDR3 DNA: TGCGCCAGCAGCCAAGAGCTGTGGACTAGCGGATACGAGCAGTACTTC

CDR3 length: 13
J gene: TRBJ2-7
V gene: TRBV10-3
clone size: -
D gene: -
CDR3 protein: CAISSDRAYEQYF
CDR3 DNA: TGTGCCATTTCTAGCGACCGGGCCTACGAGCAGTACTTC

CDR3 length: 15
J gene: TRBJ1-4
V gene: TRBV7-9
clone size: -
D gene: -
CDR3 protein: CASSLTGVTNEKLFF
CDR3 DNA: TGTGCCAGCAGCTTAACGGGGGTCACTAATGAAAAACTGTTTTTT

CDR3 length: 18
J gene: TRBJ1-5
V gene: TRBV7-8
clone size: -
D gene: TRBD1
CDR3 protein: CASSLVWTGDLSNQPQHF
CDR3 DNA: TGTGCCAGCAGCTTAGTGTGGACAGGGGATCTAAGCAATCAGCCCCAGCATTTT